A selection of T cell receptor beta chains follows, all from one sample in a study of cytomegalovirus exposure and HLA in healthy donors. Sequencing was performed with immunoSEQ multiplex PCR; in TCRdb, only in-frame clones are kept and a portion is missing. Here the sample spans 130,000 to 150,000 clones, roughly 66% being singletons. Sequenced input: PBMCs. The receptors here all came from a woman under 30 in good health and CMV-seronegative. CDR3s include the opening cysteine and the closing phenylalanine or tryptophan. The D gene is left open where the match is weak. Clone size is not always given. Where it is, it says once, few, many or a class for expanded clones.

clone_size	d_call	v_call	j_call	cdr3_aa	cdr3_nt
-	TRBD1	TRBV9	TRBJ2-1	CASSTRGQGSPNEQFF	TGTGCCAGCAGCACGAGGGGACAGGGAAGCCCCAATGAGCAGTTCTTC
-	-	TRBV7-9	TRBJ1-1	CASSLTGGSEAFF	TGTGCCAGCAGCTTGACGGGGGGCAGTGAAGCTTTCTTT
-	-	TRBV28	TRBJ2-7	CASSLGYRANTNPTYEQYF	TGTGCCAGCAGTTTAGGCTACAGGGCTAATACAAATCCAACATACGAGCAGTACTTC
-	-	TRBV27	TRBJ1-3	CASSLGGPGNTIYF	TGTGCCAGCAGTTTGGGGGGGCCTGGAAACACCATATATTTT
-	-	TRBV4-1	TRBJ2-5	CASSRYAGPLEETQYF	TGCGCCAGCAGCCGCTATGCGGGTCCGCTTGAGGAGACCCAGTACTTC
-	-	TRBV13	TRBJ1-5	CASSLGRQPQHF	TGTGCCAGCAGCTTAGGCAGGCAGCCCCAGCATTTT
-	-	TRBV6-5	TRBJ1-1	CASSYGGDTEAFF	TGTGCCAGCAGTTACGGGGGGGACACTGAAGCTTTCTTT
-	-	TRBV5-1	TRBJ2-2	CASSLGPPTGKVTGELFF	TGCGCCAGCAGCTTGGGTCCCCCTACAGGGAAAGTCACCGGGGAGCTGTTTTTT
-	-	TRBV5-1	TRBJ2-3	CASSLGQVDTQYF	TGCGCCAGCAGCTTGGGACAAGTAGATACGCAGTATTTT
-	TRBD1	TRBV18	TRBJ2-2	CASSPTGGRYGELFF	TGTGCCAGCTCACCAACAGGGGGCCGTTACGGGGAGCTGTTTTTT
few	TRBD1	TRBV2	TRBJ2-2	CASSEALRRQGAGELFF	TGTGCCAGCAGTGAAGCGCTTAGGAGACAGGGAGCGGGGGAGCTGTTTTTT
-	-	TRBV6-1	TRBJ1-2	CASSESRALSYTF	TGTGCCAGCAGTGAAAGCAGGGCGCTTAGCTACACCTTC
-	TRBD2	TRBV7-9	TRBJ2-3	CASSLKGTSGTDTQYF	TGTGCCAGCAGCTTAAAGGGGACTAGCGGCACAGATACGCAGTATTTT
-	-	TRBV6-5	TRBJ1-2	CASSSPSGRDYGYTF	TGTGCCAGCAGTTCCCCATCCGGGCGGGACTATGGCTACACCTTC
-	-	TRBV15	TRBJ1-1	CATSRPQGNTEAFF	TGTGCCACCAGCAGACCACAGGGGAACACTGAAGCTTTCTTT
-	TRBD1	TRBV28	TRBJ2-7	CASSLRRGTGVFQYF	TGTGCCAGCAGTTTAAGGAGGGGGACAGGGGTTTTTCAGTACTTC
-	-	TRBV12-5	TRBJ1-2	CASGLLEAHGYTF	TGTGCTAGTGGTTTGTTGGAGGCCCATGGCTACACCTTC